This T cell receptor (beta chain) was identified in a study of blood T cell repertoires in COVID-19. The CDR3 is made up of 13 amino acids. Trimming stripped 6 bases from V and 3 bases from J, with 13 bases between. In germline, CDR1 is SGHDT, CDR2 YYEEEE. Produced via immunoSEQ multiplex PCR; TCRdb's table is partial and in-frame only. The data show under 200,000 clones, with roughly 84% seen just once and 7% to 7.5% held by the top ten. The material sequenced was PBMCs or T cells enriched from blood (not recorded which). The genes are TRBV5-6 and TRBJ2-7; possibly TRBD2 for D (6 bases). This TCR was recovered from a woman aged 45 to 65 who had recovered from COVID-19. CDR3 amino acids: CASNPRGIYEQYF. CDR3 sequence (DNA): TGTGCCAGCAACCCCCGGGGGATCTACGAGCAGTACTTC. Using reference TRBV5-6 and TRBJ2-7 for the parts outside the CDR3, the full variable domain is DAGVTQSPTHLIKTRGQQVTLRCSPKSGHDTVSWYQQALGQGPQFIFQYYEEEERQRGNFPDRFSGHQFPNYSSELNVNALLLGDSALYLCASNPRGIYEQYFGPGTRLTVT.